This T cell receptor beta chain came from a study of shared clonotypes between healthy human individuals. Turning to the study itself: Aged 18 to 49, the donors were a couple of women and a few men. CD4 naive and memory got three plates each, CD8 naive two, CD8 memory one. Overall study results and limits: Owing to a small donor count, the genetic and exposure-history diversity represented was limited.

The data were produced by immunoSEQ multiplex PCR, yet TCRdb's version contains in-frame clones alone and is incomplete. The sample lists some 900,000 clones; around 80% were seen once. V gave up 1 base and J gave up 1 base, with 7 bases separating them. Germline V CDR1 and CDR2: SGHVS, FNYEAQ. The CDR3 consists of 14 residues. Details on this clone: Its antigen remains unknown.

Only Caucasian adults living in Nashville, Tennessee served as donors. This chain links TRBV7-6 with TRBJ2-5, with D unresolved. Sequenced input: memory CD4+ T cells sorted from blood. Documented subset: CD45RA-negative fraction. The source is a man in his late teens or twenties in good health. CDR3 residues: CASSLVGFQETQYF. In DNA, the CDR3 is TGTGCCAGCAGCTTAGTGGGATTCCAAGAGACCCAGTACTTC. The full variable domain, its missing parts supplied by reference TRBV7-6 and TRBJ2-5, is GAGVSQSPRYKVTKRGQDVALRCDPISGHVSLYWYRQALGQGPEFLTYFNYEAQQDKSGLPNDRFSAERPEGSISTLTIQRTEQRDSAMYRCASSLVGFQETQYFGPGTRLLVL.